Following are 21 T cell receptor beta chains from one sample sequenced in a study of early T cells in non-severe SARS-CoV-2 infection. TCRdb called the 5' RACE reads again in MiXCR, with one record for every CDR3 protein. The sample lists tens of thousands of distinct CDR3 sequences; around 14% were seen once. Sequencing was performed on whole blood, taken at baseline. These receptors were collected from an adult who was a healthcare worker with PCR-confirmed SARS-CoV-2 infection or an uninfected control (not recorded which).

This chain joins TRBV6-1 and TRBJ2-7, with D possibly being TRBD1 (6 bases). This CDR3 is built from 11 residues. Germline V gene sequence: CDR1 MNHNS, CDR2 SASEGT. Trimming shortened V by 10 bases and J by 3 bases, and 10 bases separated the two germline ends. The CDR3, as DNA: TGTGCCATCCGGGACAACTACGAGCAGTACTTC. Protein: CAIRDNYEQYF.

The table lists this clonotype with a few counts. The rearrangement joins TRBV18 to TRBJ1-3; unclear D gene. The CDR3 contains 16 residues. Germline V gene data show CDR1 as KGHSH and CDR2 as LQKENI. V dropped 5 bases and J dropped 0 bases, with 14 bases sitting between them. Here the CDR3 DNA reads TGTGCCAGCTCATCACGTCAGATCAGCTCTGGAAACACCATATATTTT. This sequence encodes CASSSRQISSGNTIYF.

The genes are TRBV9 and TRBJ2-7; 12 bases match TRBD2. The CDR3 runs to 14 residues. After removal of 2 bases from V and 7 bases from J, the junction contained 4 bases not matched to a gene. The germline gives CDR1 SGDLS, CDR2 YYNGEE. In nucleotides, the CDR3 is TGTGCCAGCAGCGTCGGTCTAGCGGGAGGGGAGCAGTACTTC. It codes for CASSVGLAGGEQYF.

The CDR3 nucleotides read TGTGCCAGCAGTTACCAGGGGAGCGGGAGGGAGCAGTTCTTC. It specifies CASSYQGSGREQFF. This chain connects TRBV6-2 or TRBV6-3 to TRBJ2-1; 9 nucleotides agree with TRBD2. CDR3 length: 14 residues. Trimming removed 2 bases from V and 10 bases from J; junction bases left unmatched: 6. Germline lookup yields CDR1 MNHEY and CDR2 SVGEGT.

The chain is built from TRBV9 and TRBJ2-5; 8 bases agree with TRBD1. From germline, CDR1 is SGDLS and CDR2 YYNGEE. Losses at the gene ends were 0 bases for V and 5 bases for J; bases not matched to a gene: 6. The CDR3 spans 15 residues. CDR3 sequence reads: CASSVVQGALETQYF. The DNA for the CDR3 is TGTGCCAGCAGCGTAGTTCAGGGGGCCTTGGAGACCCAGTACTTC.

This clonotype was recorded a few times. CDR3 amino acids: CASSISRDRFGSSEQYF. The CDR3 DNA is TGTGCCAGCAGTATTTCCCGGGACAGGTTTGGGTCGAGCGAGCAGTACTTC. This sequence joins TRBV2 and TRBJ2-7, with 8 bases identical to TRBD1. The CDR3 contains 17 residues. The germline V gene has CDR1 SNHLY and CDR2 FYNNEI. V trimming: 5 bases; J trimming: 6 bases; junction bases outside the gene matches: 18. Combining the CDR3 with reference TRBV2 and TRBJ2-7 gives the whole variable domain EPEVTQTPSHQVTQMGQEVILRCVPISNHLYFYWYRQILGQKVEFLVSFYNNEISEKSEIFDDQFSVERPDGSNFTLKIRSTKLEDSAMYFCASSISRDRFGSSEQYFGPGTRLTVT.

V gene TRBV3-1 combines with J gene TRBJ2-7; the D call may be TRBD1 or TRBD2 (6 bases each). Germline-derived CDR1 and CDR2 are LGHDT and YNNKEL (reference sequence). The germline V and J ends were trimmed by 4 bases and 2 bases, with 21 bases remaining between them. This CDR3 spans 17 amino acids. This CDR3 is CASSLTRGRGLPYEQYF. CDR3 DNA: TGTGCCAGCAGCCTAACCCGTGGCAGGGGACTTCCCTACGAGCAGTACTTC.

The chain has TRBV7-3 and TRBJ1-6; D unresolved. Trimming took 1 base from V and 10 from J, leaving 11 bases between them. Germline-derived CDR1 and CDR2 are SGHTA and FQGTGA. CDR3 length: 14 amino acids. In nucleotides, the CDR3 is TGTGCCAGCAGCTTAAAGCCACTCGCCTCACCCCTCCACTTT. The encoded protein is CASSLKPLASPLHF.

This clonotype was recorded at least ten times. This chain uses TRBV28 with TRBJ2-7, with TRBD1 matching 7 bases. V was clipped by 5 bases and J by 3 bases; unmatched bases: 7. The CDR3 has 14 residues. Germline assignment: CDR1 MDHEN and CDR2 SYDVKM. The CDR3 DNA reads TGTGCCAGCAGTAGCCCCCGGGACAGCTACGAGCAGTACTTC. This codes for CASSSPRDSYEQYF.

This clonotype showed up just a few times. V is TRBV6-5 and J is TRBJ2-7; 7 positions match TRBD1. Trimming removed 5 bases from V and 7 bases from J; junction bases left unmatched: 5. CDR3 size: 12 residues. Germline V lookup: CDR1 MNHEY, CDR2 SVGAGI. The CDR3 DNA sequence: TGTGCCAGCAGTAGGGACAGTCGGGAGCAGTACTTC. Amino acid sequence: CASSRDSREQYF.

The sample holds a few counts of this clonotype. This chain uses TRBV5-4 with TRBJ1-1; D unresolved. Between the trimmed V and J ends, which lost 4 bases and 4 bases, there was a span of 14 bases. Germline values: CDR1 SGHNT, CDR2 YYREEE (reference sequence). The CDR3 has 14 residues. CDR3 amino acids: CASSADPGGTEAFF. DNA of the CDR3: TGTGCCAGCAGCGCCGACCCTGGTGGCACTGAAGCTTTCTTT.

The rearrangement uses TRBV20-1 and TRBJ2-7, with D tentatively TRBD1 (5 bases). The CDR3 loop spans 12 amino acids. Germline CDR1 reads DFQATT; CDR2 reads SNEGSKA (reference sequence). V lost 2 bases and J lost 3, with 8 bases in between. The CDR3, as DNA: TGCAGTGCTAGACCAGACAGCTACGAGCAGTACTTC. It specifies CSARPDSYEQYF.

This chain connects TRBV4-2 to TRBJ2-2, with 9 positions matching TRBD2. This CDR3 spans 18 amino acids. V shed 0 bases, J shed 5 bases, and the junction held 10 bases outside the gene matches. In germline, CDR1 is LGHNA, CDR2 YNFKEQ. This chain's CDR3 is CASSQDLAGPSGTGELFF. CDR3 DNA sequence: TGTGCCAGCAGCCAAGACCTAGCGGGGCCCTCGGGAACCGGGGAGCTGTTTTTT.

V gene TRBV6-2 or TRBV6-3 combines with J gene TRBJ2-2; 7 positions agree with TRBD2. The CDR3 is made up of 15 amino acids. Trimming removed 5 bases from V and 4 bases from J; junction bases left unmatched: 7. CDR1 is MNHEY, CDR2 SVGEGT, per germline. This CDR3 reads CASSPGGSRTGELFF. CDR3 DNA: TGTGCCAGCAGTCCCGGCGGGAGTCGCACCGGGGAGCTGTTTTTT.

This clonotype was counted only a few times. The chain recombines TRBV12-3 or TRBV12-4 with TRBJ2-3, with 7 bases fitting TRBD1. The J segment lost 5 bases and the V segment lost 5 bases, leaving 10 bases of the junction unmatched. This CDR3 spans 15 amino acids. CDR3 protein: CASSPSGQARDTQYF. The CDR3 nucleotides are TGTGCCAGCAGTCCGTCAGGACAGGCCCGAGATACGCAGTATTTT.

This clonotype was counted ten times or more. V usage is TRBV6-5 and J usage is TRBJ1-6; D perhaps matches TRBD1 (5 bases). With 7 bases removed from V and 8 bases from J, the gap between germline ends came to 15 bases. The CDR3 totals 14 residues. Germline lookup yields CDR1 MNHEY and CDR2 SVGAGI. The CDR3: CASTPGDGDSPLHF. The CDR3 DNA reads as TGTGCCAGCACCCCGGGGGACGGAGATTCACCCCTCCACTTT.

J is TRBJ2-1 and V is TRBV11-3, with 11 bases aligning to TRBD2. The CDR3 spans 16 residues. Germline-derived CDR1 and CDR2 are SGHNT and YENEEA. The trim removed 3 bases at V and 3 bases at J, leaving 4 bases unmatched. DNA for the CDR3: TGTGCCAGCAGCTTGAGGACTAGCGGGTACTACAATGAGCAGTTCTTC. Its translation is CASSLRTSGYYNEQFF.

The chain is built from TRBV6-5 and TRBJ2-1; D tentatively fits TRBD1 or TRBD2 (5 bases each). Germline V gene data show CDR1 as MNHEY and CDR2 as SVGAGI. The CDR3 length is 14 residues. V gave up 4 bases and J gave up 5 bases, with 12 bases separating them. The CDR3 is CASSSWDGNNEQFF. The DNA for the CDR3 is TGTGCCAGCAGTTCCTGGGACGGGAACAATGAGCAGTTCTTC.

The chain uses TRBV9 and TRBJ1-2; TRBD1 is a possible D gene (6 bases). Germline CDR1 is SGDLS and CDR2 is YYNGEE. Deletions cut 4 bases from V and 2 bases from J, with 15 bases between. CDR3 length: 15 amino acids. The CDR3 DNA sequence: TGTGCCAGCAGCCCGGTACAGGGTATAAACTATGGCTACACCTTC. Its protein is CASSPVQGINYGYTF.

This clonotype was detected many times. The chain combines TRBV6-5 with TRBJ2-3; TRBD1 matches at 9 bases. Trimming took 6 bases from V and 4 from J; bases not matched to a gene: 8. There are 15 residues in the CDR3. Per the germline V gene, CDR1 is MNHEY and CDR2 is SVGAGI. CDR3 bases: TGTGCCAGCAGCCCACCGGGACAGGGCTCAGATACGCAGTATTTT. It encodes CASSPPGQGSDTQYF.

The CDR3 here is CASSLDGYYNEQFF. In DNA, the CDR3 is TGTGCCAGCAGCTTGGACGGTTACTACAATGAGCAGTTCTTC. The rearrangement links TRBV11-3 to TRBJ2-1, with no clear D. CDR3 length: 14 amino acids. The V end lost 3 bases, the J end lost 3 bases, and 9 bases lay between the germline ends. CDR1 is SGHNT, CDR2 YENEEA, per germline.